The T cell receptor beta chain described here comes from a study of vaccination effects on CD4 cells after COVID-19. Assay used: immunoSEQ multiplex PCR; TCRdb lists only in-frame clones, some missing. Here the sample spans about 52,000 clones, roughly 79% being singletons. Concerning this clone: As yet, its antigen is unknown.

The ViraFEST assay expanded antigen-specific CD4+ T cells with viral peptide pools before sequencing. Once cultured for 10 to 11 days, the cells underwent separation to obtain CD4+ T cells. People in the vaccine group had not been infected with SARS-CoV-2 before, and their nucleocapsid antibodies were negative. It was on days 3 and 7 that half the medium was replaced with IL-2 medium. This CDR3 comprises 16 residues. V was trimmed by 3 bases and J by 7 bases, leaving 21 bases between them. CDR1 and CDR2 from the germline V gene are LNHDA and SQIVND (reference sequence). The chain carries TRBV19 and TRBJ1-2; tentative D call: TRBD1 (6 bases). The sequenced sample was CD4+ T cells from PBMCs cultured with HCoV-OC43 spike peptides, obtained before COVID-19 vaccination. Subset of the sample: HCoV-OC43 spike overlapping peptide pool stimulation. This clonotype was sampled from a human donor who received a COVID-19 vaccine. The CDR3 protein is CASSMGGQIGHSGYTF. DNA of the CDR3: TGTGCCAGTAGTATGGGGGGGCAGATAGGACATTCTGGCTACACCTTC. Full variable domain (rest looked up from reference TRBV19 and TRBJ1-2): DGGITQSPKYLFRKEGQNVTLSCEQNLNHDAMYWYRQDPGQGLRLIYYSQIVNDFQKGDIAEGYSVSREKKESFPLTVTSAQKNPTAFYLCASSMGGQIGHSGYTFGSGTRLTVV.